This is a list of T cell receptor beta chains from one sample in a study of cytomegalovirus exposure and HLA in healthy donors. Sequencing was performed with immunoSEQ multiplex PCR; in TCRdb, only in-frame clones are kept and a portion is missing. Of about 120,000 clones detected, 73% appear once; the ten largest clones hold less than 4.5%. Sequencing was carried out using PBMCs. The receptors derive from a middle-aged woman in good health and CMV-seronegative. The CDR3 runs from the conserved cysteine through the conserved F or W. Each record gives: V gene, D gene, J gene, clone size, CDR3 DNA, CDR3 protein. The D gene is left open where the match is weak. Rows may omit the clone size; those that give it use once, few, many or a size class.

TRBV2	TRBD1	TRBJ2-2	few	TGTGCCAGCAGCCCACAGGGGCGAACCGGGGAGCTGTTTTTT	CASSPQGRTGELFF
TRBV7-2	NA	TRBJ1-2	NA	TGTGCCAGCAGCTTAGGTGTCGACTATGGCTACACCTTC	CASSLGVDYGYTF
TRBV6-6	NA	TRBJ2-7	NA	TGTGCCAGCAGTTACTCGCACGAGTACGAGCAGTACTTC	CASSYSHEYEQYF
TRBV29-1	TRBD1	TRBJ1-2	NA	TGCAGCGTCTACAGGGGTTCGAACTATGGCTACACCTTC	CSVYRGSNYGYTF
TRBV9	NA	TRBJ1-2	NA	TGTGCCAGCAGCGTAGTCACTAACTATGGCTACACCTTC	CASSVVTNYGYTF
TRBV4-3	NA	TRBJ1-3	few	TGCGCCAGCAGCCAGCGAGGGAGCGGAAACACCATATATTTT	CASSQRGSGNTIYF
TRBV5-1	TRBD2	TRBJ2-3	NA	TGCGCCAGCAGCTTGGGGGACCTAGCGGGGACAGATACGCAGTATTTT	CASSLGDLAGTDTQYF
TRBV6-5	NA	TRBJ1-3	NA	TGTGCCAGCATGCTTCGGGGCTCTGGAAACACCATATATTTT	CASMLRGSGNTIYF
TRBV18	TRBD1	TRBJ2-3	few	TGTGCCAGCTCACCGACAGGGGGCAAGACAGATACGCAGTATTTT	CASSPTGGKTDTQYF
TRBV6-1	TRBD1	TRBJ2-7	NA	TGTGCCAGCAGCAACCGGGACAGGGAATCGTTC	CASSNRDRESF
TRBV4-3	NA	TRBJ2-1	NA	TGCGCCAGCAGCCAGGCAGTCGTCAACAATGAGCAGTTCTTC	CASSQAVVNNEQFF
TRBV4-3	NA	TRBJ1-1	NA	TGCGCCAGCAGCCAAGGGGTGGCGGTGAACACTGAAGCTTTCTTT	CASSQGVAVNTEAFF
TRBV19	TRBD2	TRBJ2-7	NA	TGTGCCAGTAGTTCGGCCGGGGGGAGCTCCTACGAGCAGTACTTC	CASSSAGGSSYEQYF
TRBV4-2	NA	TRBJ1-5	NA	TGTGCCAGCAGCCAAGCGGTAGGGGAACAGCCCCAGCATTTT	CASSQAVGEQPQHF
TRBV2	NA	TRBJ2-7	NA	TGTGCCAGCAGTCAAACAGGGCGACACGAGCAGTACTTC	CASSQTGRHEQYF
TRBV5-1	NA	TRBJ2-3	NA	TGCGCCAGCAGCTTGGGGCAGGGAAGAGATACGCAGTATTTT	CASSLGQGRDTQYF
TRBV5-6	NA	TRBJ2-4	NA	TGTGCCAGCAGCCCCGGCGGGGAAAACATTCAGTACTTC	CASSPGGENIQYF
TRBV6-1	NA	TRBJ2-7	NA	TGTGCCAGCAGTGAAGCCGGAGGAAACCACGAGCAGTACTTC	CASSEAGGNHEQYF
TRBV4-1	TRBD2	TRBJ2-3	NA	TGCGCCAGCAGCCAACTAGCGGGGGGCACAGATACGCAGTATTTT	CASSQLAGGTDTQYF
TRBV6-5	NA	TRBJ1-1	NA	TGTGCCAGCAGTTACGGAGTTAGGAGCACTGAAGCTTTCTTT	CASSYGVRSTEAFF
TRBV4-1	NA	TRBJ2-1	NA	TGCGCCAGCAGCCAAGATTCGCGTGTGGTCTTC	CASSQDSRVVF
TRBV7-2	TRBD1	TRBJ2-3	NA	TGTGCCAGCAGCTTAGGACAGGGGGTTGGAGATACGCAGTATTTT	CASSLGQGVGDTQYF
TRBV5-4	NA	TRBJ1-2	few	TGTGCCAGCAGCCGTCCGGATAACCAGGGAGGCTATGGCTACACCTTC	CASSRPDNQGGYGYTF
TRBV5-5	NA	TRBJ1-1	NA	TGTGCCAGCAGCTTTGGGAGGAACACTGAAGCTTTCTTT	CASSFGRNTEAFF
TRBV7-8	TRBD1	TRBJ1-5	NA	TGTGCCAGCAGCGGGGACAGGGTCTATAGCAATCAGCCCCAGCATTTT	CASSGDRVYSNQPQHF
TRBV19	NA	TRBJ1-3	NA	TGTGCCAGTAGTATGAGACTCTCTGGAAACACCATATATTTT	CASSMRLSGNTIYF
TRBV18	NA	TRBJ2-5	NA	TGTGCCAGCTCACCAGGGGGCGGCAGGGCGACCCAGTACTTC	CASSPGGGRATQYF
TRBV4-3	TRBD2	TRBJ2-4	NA	TGCGCCAGCAGCCAAGAACTAGCGGGGGGGAAAAACATTCAGTACTTC	CASSQELAGGKNIQYF
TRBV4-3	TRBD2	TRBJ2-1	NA	TGCGCCAGCAGCCAAGATCGGACTAGCGGGGCCAGGGATGAGCAGTTCTTC	CASSQDRTSGARDEQFF
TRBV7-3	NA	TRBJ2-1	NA	TGTGCCAGCAGCTTAACGAGGGTAGGGTCCGATGAGCAGTTCTTC	CASSLTRVGSDEQFF